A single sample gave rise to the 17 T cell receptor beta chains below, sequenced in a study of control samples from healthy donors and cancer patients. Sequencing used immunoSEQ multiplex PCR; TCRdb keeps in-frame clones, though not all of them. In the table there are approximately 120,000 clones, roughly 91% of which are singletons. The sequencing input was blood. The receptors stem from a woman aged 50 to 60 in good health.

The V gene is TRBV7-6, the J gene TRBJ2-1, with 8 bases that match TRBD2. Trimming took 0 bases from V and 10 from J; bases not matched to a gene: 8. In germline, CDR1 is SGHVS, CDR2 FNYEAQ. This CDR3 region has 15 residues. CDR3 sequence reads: CASSLARGVSEEQFF. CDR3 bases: TGTGCCAGCAGCTTAGCGCGGGGGGTGAGCGAGGAGCAGTTCTTC.

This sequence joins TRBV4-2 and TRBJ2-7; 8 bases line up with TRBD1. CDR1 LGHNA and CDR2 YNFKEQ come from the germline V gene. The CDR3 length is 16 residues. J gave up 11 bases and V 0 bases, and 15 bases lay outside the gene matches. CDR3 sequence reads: CASSQEAADRAGLEYF. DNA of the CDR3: TGTGCCAGCAGCCAAGAGGCCGCGGACAGGGCTGGTTTGGAGTACTTC.

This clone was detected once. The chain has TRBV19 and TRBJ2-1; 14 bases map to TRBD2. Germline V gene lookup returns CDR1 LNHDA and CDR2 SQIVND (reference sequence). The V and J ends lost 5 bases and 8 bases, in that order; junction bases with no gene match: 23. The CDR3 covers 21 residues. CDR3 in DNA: TGTGCCAGTAGTTGGGAGACTCCGGGACTAGCGGGAGACATAGGTTTCGATGAGCAGTTCTTC. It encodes CASSWETPGLAGDIGFDEQFF.

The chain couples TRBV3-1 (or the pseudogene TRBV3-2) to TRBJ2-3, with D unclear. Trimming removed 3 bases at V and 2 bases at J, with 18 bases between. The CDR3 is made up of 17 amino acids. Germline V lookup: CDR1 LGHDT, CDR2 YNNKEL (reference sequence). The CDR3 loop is CASSQALVGLFTDTQYF. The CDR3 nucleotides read TGTGCCAGCAGCCAGGCCCTGGTAGGCCTGTTCACAGATACGCAGTATTTT.

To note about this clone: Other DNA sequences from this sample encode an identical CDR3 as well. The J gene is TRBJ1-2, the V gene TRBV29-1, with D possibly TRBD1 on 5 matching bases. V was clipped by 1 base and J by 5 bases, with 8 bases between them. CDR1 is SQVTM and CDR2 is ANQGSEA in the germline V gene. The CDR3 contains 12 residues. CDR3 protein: CSVEAGPYGYTF. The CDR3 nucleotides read TGCAGCGTTGAAGCGGGACCTTATGGCTACACCTTC.

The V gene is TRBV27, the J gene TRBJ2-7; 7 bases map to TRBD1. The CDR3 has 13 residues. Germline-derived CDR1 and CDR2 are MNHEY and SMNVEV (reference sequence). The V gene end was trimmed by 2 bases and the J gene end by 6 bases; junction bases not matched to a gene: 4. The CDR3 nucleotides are TGTGCCAGCAGTTTAGACAGGGCGGGCGAGCAGTACTTC. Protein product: CASSLDRAGEQYF.

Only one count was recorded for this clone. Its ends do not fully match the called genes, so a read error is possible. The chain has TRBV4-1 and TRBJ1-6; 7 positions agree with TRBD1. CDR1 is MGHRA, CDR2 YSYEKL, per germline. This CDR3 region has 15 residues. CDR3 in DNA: TGCGCCGGCAGCCAGACAGGGTCTTTCCGATCACCCCTCCACTTT. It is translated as CAGSQTGSFRSPLHF.

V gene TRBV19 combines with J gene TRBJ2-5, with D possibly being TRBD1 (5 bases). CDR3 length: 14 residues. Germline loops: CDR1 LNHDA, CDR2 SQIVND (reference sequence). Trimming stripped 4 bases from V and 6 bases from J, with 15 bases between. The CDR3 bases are TGTGCCAGTAGTACCCCCAGGGTGGGTAAGACCCAGTACTTC. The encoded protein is CASSTPRVGKTQYF.

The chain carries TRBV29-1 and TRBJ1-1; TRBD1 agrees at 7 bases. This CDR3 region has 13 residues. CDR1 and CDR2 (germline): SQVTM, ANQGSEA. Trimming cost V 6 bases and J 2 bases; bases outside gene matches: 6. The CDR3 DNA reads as TGCAGCGTAGAGGGACAGCGAAACACTGAAGCTTTCTTT. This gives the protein CSVEGQRNTEAFF.

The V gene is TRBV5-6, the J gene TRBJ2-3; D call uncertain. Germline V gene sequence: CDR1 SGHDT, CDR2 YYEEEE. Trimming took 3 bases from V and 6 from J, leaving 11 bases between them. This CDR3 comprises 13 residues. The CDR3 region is CASSYAGRDTQYF. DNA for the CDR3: TGTGCCAGCAGCTACGCTGGTCGGGATACGCAGTATTTT. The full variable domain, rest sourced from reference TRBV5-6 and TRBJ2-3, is DAGVTQSPTHLIKTRGQQVTLRCSPKSGHDTVSWYQQALGQGPQFIFQYYEEEERQRGNFPDRFSGHQFPNYSSELNVNALLLGDSALYLCASSYAGRDTQYFGPGTRLTVL.

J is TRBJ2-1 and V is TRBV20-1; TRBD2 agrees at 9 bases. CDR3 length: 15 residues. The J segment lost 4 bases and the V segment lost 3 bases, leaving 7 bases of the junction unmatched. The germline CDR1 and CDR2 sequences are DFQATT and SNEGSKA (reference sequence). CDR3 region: CSASLALAGYNEQFF. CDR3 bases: TGCAGTGCTAGTTTAGCCCTAGCGGGGTACAATGAGCAGTTCTTC.

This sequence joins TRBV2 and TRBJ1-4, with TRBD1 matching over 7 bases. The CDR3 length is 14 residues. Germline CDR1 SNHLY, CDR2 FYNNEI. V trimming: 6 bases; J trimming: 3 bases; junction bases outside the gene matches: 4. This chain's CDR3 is CASRTGTANEKLFF. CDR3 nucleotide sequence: TGTGCCAGCAGGACCGGGACAGCTAATGAAAAACTGTTTTTT. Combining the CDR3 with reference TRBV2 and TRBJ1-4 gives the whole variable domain EPEVTQTPSHQVTQMGQEVILRCVPISNHLYFYWYRQILGQKVEFLVSFYNNEISEKSEIFDDQFSVERPDGSNFTLKIRSTKLEDSAMYFCASRTGTANEKLFFGSGTQLSVL.

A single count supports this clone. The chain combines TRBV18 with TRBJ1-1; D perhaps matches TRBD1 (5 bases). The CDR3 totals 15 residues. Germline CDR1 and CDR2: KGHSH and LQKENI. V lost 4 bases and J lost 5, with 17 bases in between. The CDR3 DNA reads TGTGCCAGCTCACTGGGGCAGGGAAGATGGACTGAAGCTTTCTTT. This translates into CASSLGQGRWTEAFF.

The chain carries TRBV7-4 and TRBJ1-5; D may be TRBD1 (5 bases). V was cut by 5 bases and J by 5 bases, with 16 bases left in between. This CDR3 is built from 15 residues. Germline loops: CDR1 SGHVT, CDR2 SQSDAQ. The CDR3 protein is CASSAGRGGDQPQHF. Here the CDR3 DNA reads TGTGCCAGCAGCGCGGGACGGGGGGGGGATCAGCCCCAGCATTTT. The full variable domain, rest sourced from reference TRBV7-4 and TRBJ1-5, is GAGVSQSPRYKVAKRGRDVALRCDSISGHVTLYWYRQTLGQGSEVLTYSQSDAQRDKSGRPSGRFSAERPERSVSTLKIQRTEQGDSAVYLCASSAGRGGDQPQHFGDGTRLSIL.

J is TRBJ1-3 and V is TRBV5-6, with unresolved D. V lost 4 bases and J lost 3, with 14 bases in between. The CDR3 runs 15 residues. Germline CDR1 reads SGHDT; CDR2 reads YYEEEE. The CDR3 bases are TGTGCCAGCAGCCAGTCCCACTCCCTTGGAAACACCATATATTTT. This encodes CASSQSHSLGNTIYF.

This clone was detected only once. CDR3 protein: CASSLVSDSNYGYTF. The CDR3 coding sequence is TGCGCCAGCAGCTTGGTGAGTGACAGCAACTATGGCTACACCTTC. This chain connects TRBV5-1 to TRBJ1-2; D possibly corresponds to TRBD1 (5 bases). The CDR3 covers 15 residues. Germline V gene data show CDR1 as SGHRS and CDR2 as YFSETQ. Trimming left V 0 bases short and J 2 bases short, with 11 bases between.

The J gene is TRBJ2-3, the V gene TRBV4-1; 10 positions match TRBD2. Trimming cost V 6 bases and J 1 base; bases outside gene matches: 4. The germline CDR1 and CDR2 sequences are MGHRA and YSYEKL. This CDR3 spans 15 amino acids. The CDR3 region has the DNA TGCGCCAGCAGGGCCGGGACTAGCGGCACAGATACGCAGTATTTT. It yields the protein CASRAGTSGTDTQYF.